This section outlines one T cell receptor (beta chain) sequence together with its context. The data derive from a study of blood T cell repertoires in COVID-19. About the research overall: T cells, B-cell-depleted T cells, or PBMCs provided the cDNA or gDNA that served as material.

Original handling: From reference gene primer amplification, estimates of nucleated cell counts were derived. Sequenced by immunoSEQ multiplex PCR; TCRdb stores in-frame clones only, minus some. That table supplies the V and J calls and clone size; D and trimming were determined from the DNA. The data contain roughly 100,000 clones, around 87% of them singletons. V was pared by 0 bases and J by 2 bases, with 7 bases of the junction left unmatched. Germline V lookup: CDR1 MNHNS, CDR2 SASEGT. The CDR3 is 16 residues long. This TCR was sampled from a woman older than 75 with acute or convalescent COVID-19. The chain recombines TRBV6-1 with TRBJ2-7, with 7 bases identical to TRBD1. Sequenced sample: peripheral blood. DNA of the CDR3: TGTGCCAGCAGTGAAGCCCTGACAGGGAGTGCCTACGAGCAGTACTTC. Amino acids: CASSEALTGSAYEQYF.